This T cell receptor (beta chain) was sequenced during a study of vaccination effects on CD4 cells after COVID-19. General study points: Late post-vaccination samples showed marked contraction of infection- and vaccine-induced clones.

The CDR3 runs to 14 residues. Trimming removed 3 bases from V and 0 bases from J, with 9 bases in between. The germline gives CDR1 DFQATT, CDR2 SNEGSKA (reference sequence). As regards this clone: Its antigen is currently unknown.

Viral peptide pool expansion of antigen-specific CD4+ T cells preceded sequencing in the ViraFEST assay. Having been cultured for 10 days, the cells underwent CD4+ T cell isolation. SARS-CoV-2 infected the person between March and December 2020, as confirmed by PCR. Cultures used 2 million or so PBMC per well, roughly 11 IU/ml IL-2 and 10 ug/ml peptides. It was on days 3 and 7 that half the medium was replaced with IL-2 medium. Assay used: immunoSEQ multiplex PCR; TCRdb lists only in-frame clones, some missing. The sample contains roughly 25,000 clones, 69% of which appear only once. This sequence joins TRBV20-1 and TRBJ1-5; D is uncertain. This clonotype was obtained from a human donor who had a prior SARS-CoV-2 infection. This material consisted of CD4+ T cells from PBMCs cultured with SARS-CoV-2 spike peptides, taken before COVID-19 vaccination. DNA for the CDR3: TGCAGTGCTAGTTCGAAACATAGCAATCAGCCCCAGCATTTT. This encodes CSASSKHSNQPQHF.